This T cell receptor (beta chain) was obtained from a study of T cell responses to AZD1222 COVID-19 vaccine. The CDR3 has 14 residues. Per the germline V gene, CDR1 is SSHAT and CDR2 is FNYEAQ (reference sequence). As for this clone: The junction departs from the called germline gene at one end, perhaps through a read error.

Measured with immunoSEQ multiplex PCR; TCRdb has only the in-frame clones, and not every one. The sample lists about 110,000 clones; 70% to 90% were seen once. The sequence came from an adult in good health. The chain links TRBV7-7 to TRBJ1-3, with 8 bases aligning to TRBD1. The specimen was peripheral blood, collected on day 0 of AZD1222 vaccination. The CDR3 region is CASSPTGDGNTIYF. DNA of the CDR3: TGTGCTAGCAGCCCGACAGGGGACGGAAACACCATATATTTT.